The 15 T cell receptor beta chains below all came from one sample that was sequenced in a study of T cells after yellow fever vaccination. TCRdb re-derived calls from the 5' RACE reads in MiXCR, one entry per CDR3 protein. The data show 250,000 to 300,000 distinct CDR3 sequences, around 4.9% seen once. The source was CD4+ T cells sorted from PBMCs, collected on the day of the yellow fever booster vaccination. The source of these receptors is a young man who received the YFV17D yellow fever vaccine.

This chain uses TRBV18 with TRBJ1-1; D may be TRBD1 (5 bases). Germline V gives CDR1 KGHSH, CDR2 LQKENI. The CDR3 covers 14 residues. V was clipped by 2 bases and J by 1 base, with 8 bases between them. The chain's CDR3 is CASSPFGTNTEAFF. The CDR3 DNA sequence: TGTGCCAGCTCACCATTCGGGACGAACACTGAAGCTTTCTTT.

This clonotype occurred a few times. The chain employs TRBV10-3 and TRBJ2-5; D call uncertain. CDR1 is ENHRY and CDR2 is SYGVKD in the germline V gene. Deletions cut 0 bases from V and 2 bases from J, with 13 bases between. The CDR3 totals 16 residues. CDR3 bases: TGTGCCATCAGTGAGTCTCTGAACAGCTCTCAAGAGACCCAGTACTTC. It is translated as CAISESLNSSQETQYF.

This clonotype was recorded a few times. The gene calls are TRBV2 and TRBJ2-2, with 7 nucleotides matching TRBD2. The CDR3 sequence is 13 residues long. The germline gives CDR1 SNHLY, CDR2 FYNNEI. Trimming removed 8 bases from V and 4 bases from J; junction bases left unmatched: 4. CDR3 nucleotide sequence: TGTGCCAGCGATCGGGAGGTCACCGGGGAGCTGTTTTTT. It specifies CASDREVTGELFF.

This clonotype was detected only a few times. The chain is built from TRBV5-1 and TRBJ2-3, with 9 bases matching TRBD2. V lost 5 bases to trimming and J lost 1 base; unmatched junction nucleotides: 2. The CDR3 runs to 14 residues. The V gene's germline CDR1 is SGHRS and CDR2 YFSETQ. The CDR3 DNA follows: TGCGCCAGCAGTCAGCGGGAGGGCACAGATACGCAGTATTTT. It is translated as CASSQREGTDTQYF.

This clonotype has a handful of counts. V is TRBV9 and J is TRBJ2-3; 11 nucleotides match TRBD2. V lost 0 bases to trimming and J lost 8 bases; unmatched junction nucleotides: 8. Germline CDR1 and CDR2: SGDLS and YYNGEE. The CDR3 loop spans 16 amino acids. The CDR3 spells CASSVAASGGQGTQYF. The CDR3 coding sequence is TGTGCCAGCAGCGTAGCTGCTAGCGGGGGGCAGGGTACGCAGTATTTT.

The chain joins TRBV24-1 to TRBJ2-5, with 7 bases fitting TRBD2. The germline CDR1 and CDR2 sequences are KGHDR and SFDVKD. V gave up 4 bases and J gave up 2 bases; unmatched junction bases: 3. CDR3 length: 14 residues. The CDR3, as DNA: TGTGCCACCAGTGACTCCGGGGGGCAAGAGACCCAGTACTTC. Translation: CATSDSGGQETQYF.

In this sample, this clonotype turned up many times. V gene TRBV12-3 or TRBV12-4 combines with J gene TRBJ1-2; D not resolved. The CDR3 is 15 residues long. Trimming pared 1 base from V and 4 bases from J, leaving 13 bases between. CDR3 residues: CASSLGVPLVYGYTF. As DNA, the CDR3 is TGTGCCAGCAGTTTAGGAGTGCCGCTAGTCTATGGCTACACCTTC.

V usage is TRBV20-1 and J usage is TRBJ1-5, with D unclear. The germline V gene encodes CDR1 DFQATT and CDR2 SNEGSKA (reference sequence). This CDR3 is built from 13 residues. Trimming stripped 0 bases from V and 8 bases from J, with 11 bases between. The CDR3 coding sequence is TGCAGTGCTAGAGATGTAGGAGATAAGCCCCAGCATTTT. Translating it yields CSARDVGDKPQHF.

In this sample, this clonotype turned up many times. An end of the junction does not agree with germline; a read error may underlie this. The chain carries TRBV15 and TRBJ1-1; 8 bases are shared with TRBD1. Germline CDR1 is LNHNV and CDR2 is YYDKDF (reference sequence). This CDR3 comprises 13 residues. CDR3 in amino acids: CATSFRTGPEVFF. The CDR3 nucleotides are TGTGCCACCAGCTTCCGGACAGGGCCTGAAGTTTTCTTT. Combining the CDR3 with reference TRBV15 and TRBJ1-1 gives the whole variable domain DAMVIQNPRYQVTQFGKPVTLSCSQTLNHNVMYWYQQKSSQAPKLLFHYYDKDFNNEADTPDNFQSRRPNTSFCFLDIRSPGLGDTAMYLCATSFRTGPEVFFGQGTRLTVV.

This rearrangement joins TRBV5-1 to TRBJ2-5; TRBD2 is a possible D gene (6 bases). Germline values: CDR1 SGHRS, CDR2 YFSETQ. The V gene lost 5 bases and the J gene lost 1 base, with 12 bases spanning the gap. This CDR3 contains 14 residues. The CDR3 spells CASSPGDLQETQYF. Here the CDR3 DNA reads TGCGCCAGCAGTCCGGGGGACCTCCAAGAGACCCAGTACTTC.

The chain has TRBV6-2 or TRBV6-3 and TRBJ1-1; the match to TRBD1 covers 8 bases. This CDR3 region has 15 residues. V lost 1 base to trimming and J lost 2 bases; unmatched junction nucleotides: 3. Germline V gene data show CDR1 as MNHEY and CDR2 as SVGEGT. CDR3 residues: CASSYYGQGNTEAFF. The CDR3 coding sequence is TGTGCCAGCAGTTACTACGGACAGGGCAACACTGAAGCTTTCTTT.

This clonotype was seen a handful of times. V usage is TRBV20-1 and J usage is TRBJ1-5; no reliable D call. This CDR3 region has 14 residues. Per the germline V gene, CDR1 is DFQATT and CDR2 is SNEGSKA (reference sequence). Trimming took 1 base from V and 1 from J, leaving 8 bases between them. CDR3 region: CSARGQVSNQPQHF. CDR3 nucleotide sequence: TGCAGTGCTAGAGGGCAGGTCAGCAATCAGCCCCAGCATTTT.

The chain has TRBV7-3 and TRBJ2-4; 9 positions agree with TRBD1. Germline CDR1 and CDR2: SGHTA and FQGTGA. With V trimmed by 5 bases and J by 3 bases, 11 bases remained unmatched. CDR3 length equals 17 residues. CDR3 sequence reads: CASSVATGTGSKNIQYF. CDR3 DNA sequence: TGTGCCAGCAGCGTAGCCACCGGGACAGGGAGCAAAAACATTCAGTACTTC.

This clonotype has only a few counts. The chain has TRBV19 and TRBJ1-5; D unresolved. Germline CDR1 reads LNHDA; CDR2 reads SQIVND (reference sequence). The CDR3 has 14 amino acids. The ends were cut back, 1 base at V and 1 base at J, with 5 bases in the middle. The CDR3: CASSIVGSNQPQHF. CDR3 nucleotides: TGTGCCAGTAGTATAGTTGGGAGCAATCAGCCCCAGCATTTT.

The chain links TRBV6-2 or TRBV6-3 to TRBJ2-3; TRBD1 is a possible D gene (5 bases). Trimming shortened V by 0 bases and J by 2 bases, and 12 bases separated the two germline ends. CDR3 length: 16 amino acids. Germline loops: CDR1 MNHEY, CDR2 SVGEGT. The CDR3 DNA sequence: TGTGCCAGCAGTTACTCGACAGTCCACACCACAGATACGCAGTATTTT. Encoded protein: CASSYSTVHTTDTQYF.